The sequence of this TCR beta chain was determined in a study of T cell responses to AZD1222 COVID-19 vaccine. Study details: Second-dose recipients at about 4 or about 12 weeks were treated as one pooled group.

Trimming left V 1 base short and J 1 base short, with 10 bases between. This CDR3 is 15 amino acids long. Profiling relied on immunoSEQ multiplex PCR, and the TCRdb table lists in-frame clones only, not all of them. The sample lists under 130,000 clones; about 87% were seen once. This sequence was found in an adult in good health. The rearrangement joins TRBV23-1 to TRBJ1-1, with a tentative D call TRBD1 (6 bases). TRBV23-1 is designated an ORF whose function remains uncertain. The sequences come from peripheral blood, collected on day 0 of AZD1222 vaccination. The CDR3 loop reads CASSQWDIKNTEAFF. CDR3 sequence (DNA): TGCGCCAGCAGTCAATGGGACATTAAGAACACTGAAGCTTTCTTT.